This entry lists 10 T cell receptor beta chains sequenced from one sample in a study of blood T cell repertoires in COVID-19. Clones were read by immunoSEQ multiplex PCR, and TCRdb kept only the in-frame ones, dropping some. This table holds about 180,000 clones, roughly 86% found once. Sequenced material: PBMCs or T cells enriched from blood (not recorded which). Receptors originate from a woman aged 25-40 years who had recovered from COVID-19.

V and J are TRBV14 and TRBJ2-7, with 8 bases that match TRBD1. V lost 1 base and J lost 0; bases outside the gene matches: 8. CDR3 length: 17 residues. CDR1 SGHDN and CDR2 FVKESK come from the germline V gene. CDR3 region: CASSQGLGTGGSYEQYF. CDR3 nucleotides: TGTGCCAGCAGCCAAGGACTGGGGACAGGTGGCTCCTACGAGCAGTACTTC.

This chain joins TRBV28 and TRBJ1-2; TRBD1 matches 7 bases. After removal of 6 bases from V and 5 bases from J, the junction contained 9 bases not matched to a gene. The CDR3 sequence is 14 residues long. CDR1 and CDR2 (germline): MDHEN, SYDVKM. CDR3 protein: CASSRGGTVYGYTF. The DNA of the CDR3 is TGTGCCAGCAGCCGGGGCGGGACAGTTTATGGCTACACCTTC.

This sequence joins TRBV5-1 and TRBJ2-2, with 13 bases aligning to TRBD2. The CDR3 has 19 amino acids. Germline CDR1 SGHRS, CDR2 YFSETQ. V lost 3 bases, J lost 0 bases, and 8 bases stayed unmatched. CDR3 in DNA: TGCGCCAGCAGCTGGAGACTAGCGGGAGGAGCGACGAACACCGGGGAGCTGTTTTTT. Its translation: CASSWRLAGGATNTGELFF.

The V call is TRBV2, the J call TRBJ1-1; 7 bases line up with TRBD1. Germline assignment: CDR1 SNHLY and CDR2 FYNNEI. The CDR3 consists of 13 residues. V trimming: 9 bases; J trimming: 3 bases; junction bases outside the gene matches: 7. The CDR3 coding sequence is TGTGCCAGAGAACTAGACAGGGACACTGAAGCTTTCTTT. Its translation: CARELDRDTEAFF.

V usage is TRBV28 and J usage is TRBJ2-2; 9 bases are shared with TRBD2. The germline V gene encodes CDR1 MDHEN and CDR2 SYDVKM. The ends lost 2 bases at V and 6 bases at J; junction bases unmatched: 7. The CDR3 length is 16 residues. CDR3 sequence reads: CASSLNAGGPSGELFF. The CDR3 DNA reads TGTGCCAGCAGTTTAAACGCGGGAGGGCCCTCCGGGGAGCTGTTTTTT.

The rearrangement joins TRBV6-1 to TRBJ2-3, with no clear D. CDR3 length equals 14 residues. CDR1 is MNHNS and CDR2 is SASEGT in the germline V gene. Trimming shortened V by 1 base and J by 2 bases, and 7 bases separated the two germline ends. As DNA, the CDR3 is TGTGCCAGCAGTGAAGGGCAGAACACAGATACGCAGTATTTT. It is translated as CASSEGQNTDTQYF.

Here the CDR3 reads CAIRALDIRSDTQYF. The CDR3 nucleotides read TGTGCCATCAGAGCACTAGATATACGTTCAGATACGCAGTATTTT. This chain links TRBV10-3 with TRBJ2-3; D might be TRBD2 (5 bases). V gave up 6 bases and J gave up 4 bases, with 17 bases separating them. The V gene's germline CDR1 is ENHRY and CDR2 SYGVKD. CDR3 length: 15 amino acids.

This clone was recorded once. This rearrangement joins TRBV6-6 to TRBJ1-2; perhaps TRBD1 as D (5 bases). CDR3 length equals 13 residues. From germline, CDR1 is MNHNY and CDR2 SVGAGI (reference sequence). V lost 10 bases, J lost 6 bases, and 18 bases lay in between. As DNA, the CDR3 is TGTGCCATTTCGACAGACCCGAGGCATGGCTACACCTTC. Translating it yields CAISTDPRHGYTF.

The V call is TRBV19, the J call TRBJ2-6; perhaps TRBD2 as D (6 bases). V was cut by 6 bases and J by 0 bases, with 15 bases left in between. Germline assignment: CDR1 LNHDA and CDR2 SQIVND (reference sequence). CDR3 size: 17 residues. DNA for the CDR3: TGTGCCAGTAGCCCCGGGACTTTAATCTCTGGGGCCAACGTCCTGACTTTC. Residues: CASSPGTLISGANVLTF.

The chain links TRBV9 to TRBJ1-6; TRBD1 aligns across 7 bases. CDR3 size: 15 residues. Germline V gene data show CDR1 as SGDLS and CDR2 as YYNGEE. V trimming: 4 bases; J trimming: 9 bases; junction bases outside the gene matches: 10. The CDR3 DNA follows: TGTGCCAGCAGCCCTGGGGACAGCTTTGGTTCACCCCTCCACTTT. Translating it yields CASSPGDSFGSPLHF.